This T cell receptor beta chain was captured in a study of OX40 agonist ivuxolimab in advanced cancers. Broader study findings: CD8+ T cells averaged more expanded clones than CD4+.

Germline lookup yields CDR1 MNHEY and CDR2 SVGAGI. There are 14 residues in the CDR3. The V gene end was trimmed by 1 base and the J gene end by 5 bases; junction bases not matched to a gene: 1. Sequencing was performed with immunoSEQ multiplex PCR; in TCRdb, only in-frame clones are kept and a portion is missing. This table has tens of thousands of clones, 81% appearing once. On this clone: Its antigen is as yet unknown.

The J gene is TRBJ1-2, the V gene TRBV6-5, with 10 bases aligning to TRBD1. The input for sequencing was CD4+ or CD8+ T cells sorted from blood, taken in a trial of the OX40 agonist ivuxolimab. The sequence was obtained from an adult with an advanced solid tumor such as melanoma, head and neck, liver or kidney cancer. The chain's CDR3 is CASSYWDRGYGYTF. The CDR3 DNA sequence: TGTGCCAGCAGTTACTGGGACAGGGGATATGGCTACACCTTC.